This T cell receptor (beta chain) was obtained from a study of cytotoxic CD8 clonotypes in ibrutinib-treated CLL. About the research overall: The group held 11 relapsed/refractory and 15 treatment-naive patients, with fewer than 18 IGHV unmutated. Collecting the response samples happened after a median approximately 11 months of treatment, with a range of 6 to 36. The study's findings and limits: Clonality was elevated at ibrutinib response and had returned toward baseline at progression.

As concerns this clone: Its antigen is currently unknown.

The CDR3 consists of 16 residues. Germline CDR1 reads SGHNT; CDR2 reads YYREEE (reference sequence). Trimming removed 4 bases from V and 6 bases from J, with 20 bases in between. The protocol was immunoSEQ multiplex PCR, while the TCRdb copy is restricted to in-frame clones and leaves out a portion. The sample yields roughly 53,000 clones, 54% seen once. The sample in question was PBMCs, obtained at disease progression, from a patient treated with ibrutinib. The source is a human donor with chronic lymphocytic leukemia. This rearrangement joins TRBV5-4 to TRBJ2-1; D possibly corresponds to TRBD2 (7 bases). In nucleotides, the CDR3 is TGTGCCAGCAGCGTCGGGGGGCCAACGGGGGTCAATGAGCAGTTCTTC. As protein: CASSVGGPTGVNEQFF.